Listed below are T cell receptor beta chains from one sample, sequenced in a study of cytomegalovirus exposure and HLA in healthy donors. Libraries were prepared by immunoSEQ multiplex PCR; TCRdb keeps only in-frame clonotypes and omits some of them. This table has fewer than 300,000 clones, 80% to 90% appearing once. Specimen: PBMCs. These receptors originate from a man aged 40-49 years in good health and CMV-seropositive. Both conserved end residues are part of each CDR3. D genes are given only for firm matches. A row's size may be missing; if present it is once, few, many or a size class.

j_call clone_size v_call d_call cdr3_aa cdr3_nt
TRBJ2-7 NA TRBV7-8 TRBD1 CASSLVTGAGYEQYF TGTGCCAGCAGCTTAGTAACAGGGGCGGGCTACGAGCAGTACTTC
TRBJ1-5 NA TRBV6-5 TRBD1 CASTRQGNQPQHF TGTGCCAGCACACGACAGGGAAATCAGCCCCAGCATTTT
TRBJ1-3 NA TRBV6-5 TRBD1 CASSYNTGVGGNTIYF TGTGCCAGCAGTTACAACACAGGGGTCGGTGGAAACACCATATATTTT
TRBJ1-1 NA TRBV7-2 NA CASTLWESGTEAFF TGTGCCAGCACCCTTTGGGAGTCGGGCACTGAAGCTTTCTTT
TRBJ2-7 NA TRBV9 NA CASSAEGGEQYF TGTGCCAGCAGCGCCGAAGGGGGCGAGCAGTACTTC
TRBJ1-5 NA TRBV28 NA CASSLGGAGRSNQPQHF TGTGCCAGCAGTTTAGGCGGGGCAGGAAGAAGCAATCAGCCCCAGCATTTT
TRBJ2-7 NA TRBV7-8 NA CASSRGGISYEQYF TGTGCCAGCAGCAGAGGGGGAATCTCCTACGAGCAGTACTTC
TRBJ2-7 NA TRBV9 TRBD2 CASSGTTSGAEQYF TGTGCCAGCAGCGGAACAACTAGCGGCGCGGAGCAGTACTTC
TRBJ1-5 NA TRBV9 NA CASPPGKDQPQHF TGTGCCAGCCCGCCAGGGAAAGATCAGCCCCAGCATTTT
TRBJ2-1 NA TRBV7-9 TRBD1 CASSWTGVEQFF TGTGCCAGCAGCTGGACAGGGGTTGAGCAGTTCTTC
TRBJ2-1 NA TRBV7-9 TRBD2 CASSPRTSASSYNEQFF TGTGCCAGCAGTCCCAGGACTAGCGCTAGCTCCTACAATGAGCAGTTCTTC
TRBJ2-7 few TRBV6-1 TRBD1 CASSGQGAGEQYF TGTGCCAGCAGTGGACAGGGGGCGGGGGAGCAGTACTTC
TRBJ2-3 NA TRBV7-7 TRBD2 CASSRILAGPTDTQYF TGTGCTAGCAGCCGGATACTAGCGGGACCGACAGATACGCAGTATTTT
TRBJ2-1 NA TRBV9 NA CASSSLSGNEQFF TGTGCCAGCAGCTCCCTCAGCGGCAATGAGCAGTTCTTC
TRBJ2-7 NA TRBV29-1 NA CSVGGGDFYEQYF TGCAGCGTTGGAGGAGGGGACTTTTACGAGCAGTACTTC
TRBJ2-1 NA TRBV6-1 TRBD2 CASTNLAANEQFF TGTGCCAGCACCAACCTAGCGGCCAATGAGCAGTTCTTC
TRBJ2-2 NA TRBV19 TRBD2 CASSAGLPGLAVTGELFF TGTGCCAGTAGCGCGGGACTCCCGGGACTAGCGGTTACCGGGGAGCTGTTTTTT
TRBJ1-2 NA TRBV5-8 TRBD1 CASSLGQLLYYGYTF TGTGCCAGCAGCCTGGGACAGCTGCTATACTATGGCTACACCTTC
TRBJ2-3 NA TRBV2 NA CASSESGDTDTQYF TGTGCCAGCAGTGAGTCGGGAGACACAGATACGCAGTATTTT
TRBJ2-5 NA TRBV2 NA CASSRWGVGETQYF TGTGCCAGCAGCCGGTGGGGGGTCGGCGAGACCCAGTACTTC
TRBJ1-2 NA TRBV6-1 NA CASSEWGGKRGYTF TGTGCCAGCAGTGAATGGGGGGGTAAACGTGGCTACACCTTC
TRBJ2-1 NA TRBV11-2 NA CASSSPTGPRQFF TGTGCCAGCAGCTCCCCCACTGGGCCTCGGCAGTTCTTC
TRBJ2-7 NA TRBV27 NA CASSLSGARYEQYF TGTGCCAGCAGTTTATCGGGGGCCCGCTACGAGCAGTACTTC
TRBJ2-1 NA TRBV18 TRBD2 CASSPLFEKRGAYEQFF TGTGCCAGCTCACCACTGTTCGAAAAGCGGGGGGCCTATGAGCAGTTCTTC
TRBJ2-3 NA TRBV19 TRBD1 CASSPGTGGVTDTQYF TGTGCCAGTAGTCCGGGGACAGGCGGCGTAACAGATACGCAGTATTTT
TRBJ2-5 NA TRBV5-4 TRBD1 CASSTAGTGVKTQYF TGTGCCAGCAGCACGGCCGGGACAGGGGTAAAGACCCAGTACTTC
TRBJ2-3 NA TRBV7-6 TRBD2 CASSPGLAGGGGTDTQYF TGTGCCAGCAGCCCAGGACTAGCGGGAGGAGGTGGCACAGATACGCAGTATTTT
TRBJ1-2 NA TRBV30 NA CAWTWQANYGYTF TGTGCCTGGACTTGGCAGGCTAACTATGGCTACACCTTC
TRBJ2-7 NA TRBV10-3 TRBD2 CAISHTGTSGTGRGYEQYF TGTGCCATCAGTCATACCGGGACTAGCGGGACAGGGCGAGGGTACGAGCAGTACTTC
TRBJ1-2 NA TRBV5-1 TRBD1 CASSLDRGGYGYTF TGCGCCAGCAGCTTGGACAGGGGGGGCTATGGCTACACCTTC
TRBJ1-2 once TRBV7-8 TRBD1 CASSIETTGTSYTF TGTGCCAGCAGCATTGAAACGACAGGGACGAGCTACACCTTC
TRBJ1-1 NA TRBV7-9 NA CASSLVPGLRDGRNTEAFF TGTGCCAGCAGCTTAGTTCCAGGGCTTAGGGATGGACGGAACACTGAAGCTTTCTTT
TRBJ2-7 NA TRBV5-1 NA CASSLASSYEQYF TGCGCCAGCAGCTTGGCTTCCAGCTACGAGCAGTACTTC
TRBJ2-7 NA TRBV7-9 TRBD1 CASSLRGDRNYEQYF TGTGCCAGCAGCTTACGTGGGGACAGAAACTACGAGCAGTACTTC
TRBJ2-1 few TRBV4-2 TRBD2 CASSQGTSAGLVSNEQFF TGTGCCAGCAGCCAAGGAACCTCTGCGGGACTAGTCTCCAATGAGCAGTTCTTC
TRBJ2-6 NA TRBV19 NA CASSIAGASGANVLTF TGTGCCAGTAGTATAGCTGGGGCGTCTGGGGCCAACGTCCTGACTTTC
TRBJ2-7 NA TRBV19 NA CASSIGTQSSYEQYF TGTGCCAGTAGTATTGGGACTCAAAGCTCCTACGAGCAGTACTTC
TRBJ1-2 NA TRBV28 TRBD1 CASSRAGTGGYGYTF TGTGCCAGCAGCCGTGCCGGGACAGGTGGATATGGCTACACCTTC
TRBJ1-1 once TRBV6-5 TRBD1 CASRPTGVEAFF TGTGCCAGCAGACCGACAGGGGTTGAAGCTTTCTTT
TRBJ2-7 NA TRBV4-3 NA CASSQGVTSYEQYF TGCGCCAGCAGCCAAGGTGTGACAAGCTACGAGCAGTACTTC
TRBJ2-1 NA TRBV9 TRBD2 CASSPSSGTSSNEQFF TGTGCCAGCAGCCCATCATCCGGGACTAGTTCCAATGAGCAGTTCTTC
TRBJ2-5 NA TRBV5-1 TRBD2 CASSLERGQETQYF TGCGCCAGCAGCTTGGAGCGGGGCCAAGAGACCCAGTACTTC
TRBJ2-2 once TRBV15 TRBD1 CATSRAQGANTGELFF TGTGCCACCAGCAGAGCCCAGGGGGCGAACACCGGGGAGCTGTTTTTT